These 25 T cell receptor beta chains were sequenced from one sample in a study of PD-1 blockade in classical Hodgkin lymphoma. All the patients suffered relapse after autologous stem cell transplantation, and brentuximab vedotin exposure differed. TCRdb keeps only in-frame clones here, not all; method: immunoSEQ multiplex PCR. The sample includes 43,000 or so clones, around 70% of them seen just once. This specimen was peripheral blood mononuclear cells (PBMCs), taken at baseline. The receptors derive from a human donor with classical Hodgkin lymphoma.

The genes are TRBV6-5 and TRBJ2-7; 11 nucleotides line up with TRBD1. Germline V gene data show CDR1 as MNHEY and CDR2 as SVGAGI. CDR3 length: 16 amino acids. V shed 3 bases and J 2 bases; nucleotides not matched to a gene: 6. This CDR3 is CASSYTGTGGTYEQYF. The CDR3 DNA sequence: TGTGCCAGCAGTTATACCGGGACAGGGGGAACCTACGAGCAGTACTTC.

The CDR3 coding sequence is TGTGCCAGCTCACCACTCCCGCAGGGTCAAGAGACCCAGTACTTC. Protein product: CASSPLPQGQETQYF. The gene calls are TRBV18 and TRBJ2-5; possible D gene TRBD1, 5 bases. V was trimmed by 1 base and J by 2 bases, leaving 11 bases between them. Germline CDR1 reads KGHSH; CDR2 reads LQKENI. The CDR3 runs to 15 residues.

The chain is built from TRBV20-1 and TRBJ1-1; D gene uncertain. This CDR3 is built from 11 residues. V lost 4 bases and J 4 bases, leaving 7 bases between the germline ends. Germline V CDR1 and CDR2: DFQATT, SNEGSKA (reference sequence). CDR3 amino acids: CSAIPTTEAFF. The CDR3 DNA reads TGCAGTGCTATTCCGACCACTGAAGCTTTCTTT.

V is TRBV29-1 and J is TRBJ2-1; 8 bases map to TRBD2. Trimming removed 5 bases from V and 4 bases from J; junction bases left unmatched: 7. This CDR3 spans 14 amino acids. Germline V gene lookup returns CDR1 SQVTM and CDR2 ANQGSEA. CDR3 residues: CSVLGLARYNEQFF. The CDR3 DNA follows: TGCAGCGTTCTCGGACTAGCCCGATACAATGAGCAGTTCTTC.

The gene calls are TRBV5-6 and TRBJ2-2; D unclear. This CDR3 is built from 13 residues. Germline V CDR1 and CDR2: SGHDT, YYEEEE. Trimming pared 4 bases from V and 0 bases from J, leaving 4 bases between. CDR3 sequence (DNA): TGTGCCAGCAGCGGTTCGAACACCGGGGAGCTGTTTTTT. Translation: CASSGSNTGELFF.

About this clone itself: The identical CDR3 is also encoded by other nucleotide sequences in the sample. The V call is TRBV28, the J call TRBJ2-3, with 9 positions matching TRBD1. Trimming took 6 bases from V and 3 from J; bases not matched to a gene: 7. The germline V gene has CDR1 MDHEN and CDR2 SYDVKM. The CDR3 extends over 15 amino acids. CDR3 protein: CASRAGTGLTDTQYF. The CDR3 DNA is TGTGCCAGCAGAGCCGGGACAGGGTTAACAGATACGCAGTATTTT.

The sample holds a few counts of this clone. V gene TRBV19 combines with J gene TRBJ2-7, with D possibly matching TRBD2 (5 bases). From germline, CDR1 is LNHDA and CDR2 SQIVND (reference sequence). V lost 5 bases and J lost 0, with 14 bases in between. The length of the CDR3 is 15 residues. The CDR3 DNA reads as TGTGCCAGTAGTGGGGTCCTAGCTTACTCCTACGAGCAGTACTTC. Translating gives CASSGVLAYSYEQYF.

This clone came up a few times. V is TRBV7-3 and J is TRBJ1-2; tentatively, D is TRBD1 (6 bases). Germline V gene sequence: CDR1 SGHTA, CDR2 FQGTGA. Between the trimmed V and J ends, which lost 2 bases and 8 bases, there was a span of 15 bases. The CDR3 totals 14 residues. Here the CDR3 reads CASSLGQGPRGYTF. In DNA, the CDR3 is TGTGCCAGCAGCTTAGGGCAGGGGCCGAGGGGCTACACCTTC.

This chain links TRBV5-1 with TRBJ1-1, with TRBD1 as a possible D gene (5 bases). The germline CDR1 and CDR2 sequences are SGHRS and YFSETQ. This CDR3 contains 14 residues. The germline V and J ends were trimmed by 2 bases and 0 bases, with 8 bases remaining between them. Here the CDR3 DNA reads TGCGCCAGCAGCTTCGGGACGGTGAACACTGAAGCTTTCTTT. The encoded protein is CASSFGTVNTEAFF. Full variable domain (rest looked up from reference TRBV5-1 and TRBJ1-1): KAGVTQTPRYLIKTRGQQVTLSCSPISGHRSVSWYQQTPGQGLQFLFEYFSETQRNKGNFPGRFSGRQFSNSRSEMNVSTLELGDSALYLCASSFGTVNTEAFFGQGTRLTVV.

This clone was seen a single time. This rearrangement joins TRBV5-1 to TRBJ1-1, with 7 bases identical to TRBD1. The CDR3 runs 13 residues. The V and J ends lost 7 bases and 3 bases, in that order; junction bases with no gene match: 6. Germline V gene data show CDR1 as SGHRS and CDR2 as YFSETQ. The CDR3 DNA follows: TGCGCCAGCGGCCGAACAGGGGACACTGAAGCTTTCTTT. It yields the protein CASGRTGDTEAFF.

CDR3 bases: TGTGCCAGCAGCTGGGAGAGGGAGACCCAGTACTTC. It is translated as CASSWERETQYF. The chain joins TRBV5-6 to TRBJ2-5, with D possibly TRBD2 on 5 matching bases. The CDR3 contains 12 residues. V lost 3 bases and J lost 5, with 8 bases in between. Germline loops: CDR1 SGHDT, CDR2 YYEEEE.

The count of this clone is one. This chain uses TRBV27 with TRBJ1-4, with 9 positions matching TRBD1. The J segment lost 6 bases and the V segment lost 5 bases, leaving 1 base of the junction unmatched. This CDR3 is 13 amino acids long. The germline gives CDR1 MNHEY, CDR2 SMNVEV (reference sequence). The CDR3 region has the DNA TGTGCCAGCAGTAGGACAGGGGATGAAAAACTGTTTTTT. Residues: CASSRTGDEKLFF.

The chain employs TRBV27 and TRBJ1-6; the D is unclear. With 7 bases removed from V and 14 bases from J, the gap between germline ends came to 24 bases. This CDR3 contains 15 residues. The germline gives CDR1 MNHEY, CDR2 SMNVEV (reference sequence). CDR3 in amino acids: CASTRLAGSSWALHF. In DNA, the CDR3 is TGTGCCAGCACCCGTTTGGCAGGCTCCTCGTGGGCCCTCCACTTT.

The chain links TRBV5-1 to TRBJ1-1, with 7 bases identical to TRBD1. V gave up 4 bases and J gave up 2 bases; unmatched junction bases: 14. The CDR3 is 17 residues long. The germline gives CDR1 SGHRS, CDR2 YFSETQ. The CDR3, as DNA: TGCGCCAGCAGCCCTCTCGCACAGGGGATGGGTAACACTGAAGCTTTCTTT. Translating it yields CASSPLAQGMGNTEAFF. The whole variable domain, remainder taken from reference TRBV5-1 and TRBJ1-1, is KAGVTQTPRYLIKTRGQQVTLSCSPISGHRSVSWYQQTPGQGLQFLFEYFSETQRNKGNFPGRFSGRQFSNSRSEMNVSTLELGDSALYLCASSPLAQGMGNTEAFFGQGTRLTVV.

V gene TRBV5-1 combines with J gene TRBJ2-7; 9 bases match TRBD1. Germline CDR1 and CDR2: SGHRS and YFSETQ. This CDR3 region has 16 residues. V was pared by 0 bases and J by 3 bases, with 7 bases of the junction left unmatched. The CDR3 region has the DNA TGCGCCAGCAGCTTGGGGCCAACAGGGGGCAACTACGAGCAGTACTTC. Protein product: CASSLGPTGGNYEQYF.

The rearrangement links TRBV12-5 to TRBJ2-1; no clear D. Germline V CDR1 and CDR2: LGHNT, FRNRAP. The CDR3 extends over 15 amino acids. V lost 5 bases to trimming and J lost 8 bases, with 19 bases between them. CDR3 sequence: CASGTIYSSNDEQFF. CDR3 DNA sequence: TGTGCTAGTGGTACTATTTACTCCTCGAACGATGAGCAGTTCTTC.

The chain joins TRBV7-3 to TRBJ2-2; weak D call: TRBD1 (5 bases). Germline-derived CDR1 and CDR2 are SGHTA and FQGTGA. The CDR3 consists of 13 residues. V was pared by 4 bases and J by 4 bases, with 7 bases between. CDR3 in DNA: TGTGCCAGCAGCTCGGACACCACCGGGGAGCTGTTTTTT. It translates to CASSSDTTGELFF.

The V call is TRBV6-4, the J call TRBJ2-6; perhaps TRBD1 as D (5 bases). Trimming removed 2 bases at V and 15 bases at J, with 17 bases between. Germline assignment: CDR1 MRHNA and CDR2 SNTAGT. The CDR3 covers 14 residues. The CDR3 DNA sequence: TGTGCCAGCAGTGACCGCCCAGAGCAGGGCGCCCTGACTTTC. Amino acid sequence: CASSDRPEQGALTF.

The CDR3 DNA is TGTGCCAGCAGCTCGGGCCCTCCCTCGGGACAGGGCGCGTCTGGCTACACCTTC. This encodes CASSSGPPSGQGASGYTF. The V gene is TRBV7-9, the J gene TRBJ1-2; 9 bases agree with TRBD1. Looked up from germline, CDR1 is SEHNR and CDR2 is FQNEAQ (reference sequence). This CDR3 contains 18 residues. V dropped 4 bases and J dropped 7; count of bases not matched to a gene: 19.

This clone has more than one count but fewer than ten. The V gene is TRBV10-3, the J gene TRBJ1-1, with a tentative D call TRBD1 (5 bases). Per germline, CDR1 ENHRY and CDR2 SYGVKD. The CDR3 sequence is 13 residues long. V lost 7 bases, J lost 8 bases, and 17 bases lay in between. In nucleotides, the CDR3 is TGTGCCATCAACGGACACCTCCGATCCGAAGCTTTCTTT. It yields the protein CAINGHLRSEAFF.

Points on this clone: The sample contains more than one DNA sequence encoding this CDR3. The chain uses TRBV7-8 and TRBJ2-1, with a possible D match to TRBD2 (6 bases). Germline V gene sequence: CDR1 SGHVS, CDR2 FQNEAQ. Trimming cost V 0 bases and J 3 bases, with 6 bases left between them. The CDR3 length is 14 residues. This CDR3 is CASSLAGGYNEQFF. The CDR3 DNA reads as TGTGCCAGCAGCTTAGCGGGGGGCTACAATGAGCAGTTCTTC.

The chain is built from TRBV29-1 and TRBJ1-2; D not certain. The V gene lost 5 bases and the J gene lost 0 bases, with 13 bases spanning the gap. Germline V gene lookup returns CDR1 SQVTM and CDR2 ANQGSEA. This CDR3 is 14 amino acids long. The CDR3 nucleotides are TGCAGCGTTTCTCAGTTGAGGGCTAACTATGGCTACACCTTC. Protein: CSVSQLRANYGYTF.

The count of this clone is one. The chain has TRBV4-2 and TRBJ1-4; D is undetermined. The CDR3 length is 15 residues. CDR1 LGHNA and CDR2 YNFKEQ come from the germline V gene. Trimming took 4 bases from V and 4 from J, leaving 13 bases between them. CDR3 sequence (DNA): TGTGCCAGCAGCCCCCTGAAGGCCATTAATGAAAAACTGTTTTTT. This sequence encodes CASSPLKAINEKLFF.

The CDR3 loop is CASSLAPGPNYEQYF. CDR3 nucleotides: TGTGCCAGCAGCTTGGCCCCGGGGCCCAATTACGAGCAGTACTTC. The chain couples TRBV5-5 to TRBJ2-7, with D perhaps being TRBD1 or TRBD2 (5 bases each). Germline V gene sequence: CDR1 SGHKS, CDR2 YYEKEE (reference sequence). The CDR3 extends over 15 amino acids. Trimming shortened V by 0 bases and J by 4 bases, and 14 bases separated the two germline ends.

The rearrangement joins TRBV19 to TRBJ1-1; 11 bases align to TRBD1. V trimming: 4 bases; J trimming: 0 bases; junction bases outside the gene matches: 7. The germline gives CDR1 LNHDA, CDR2 SQIVND (reference sequence). The CDR3 is 17 amino acids. CDR3 sequence: CASSKDRGRGLNTEAFF. The CDR3 coding sequence is TGTGCCAGTAGTAAGGACAGGGGGCGAGGTCTGAACACTGAAGCTTTCTTT.